This T cell receptor beta chain was recovered during a study of shared clonotypes between healthy human individuals. Replicate PCRs from sorted subsets contained 200 ng DNA, which is around 30,000 T cell genomes. Measured with immunoSEQ multiplex PCR; TCRdb has only the in-frame clones, and not every one. The sample lists some 2.4 million clones, roughly 93% occurring once. Donors were healthy HIV-negative adults without recent acute infections or vaccinations. The germline gives CDR1 MGHRA, CDR2 YSYEKL. The CDR3 is made up of 14 amino acids. V gave up 1 base and J gave up 6 bases, with 13 bases separating them.

The source of this sequence is a man aged 18 to 30 in good health. Some clones in this sample may be carry-over from other donors' samples. The V gene is TRBV4-1, the J gene TRBJ2-7, with D possibly being TRBD2 (7 bases). Material: naive CD4+ T cells from PBMCs. Subset specified: CD45RA+ positively selected. The CDR3 region has the DNA TGCGCCAGCAGCCAAGCCGAGGGGGGGGCCGAGCAGTACTTC. It codes for CASSQAEGGAEQYF.